This T cell receptor (beta chain) is from a study of cytomegalovirus exposure and HLA in healthy donors (TCRdb year 2017). Background for the entire study: In an earlier analysis of around 540 of the donors, approximately 300 Gb of sequence data and 117 million unique TCR beta sequences from about 179 million T cells were reported. Along with the approximately 650-subject first cohort, a separate validation cohort of more than 90 different subjects was used. Typing coverage differed by locus: A, B, C, DRB1 and DQB1 were typed in about 620-630 donors, DQA1 in around 500, DPA1 in 600 to 610, and DPB1 in just under 490. To decide whether each TCR beta V gene segment behaved as functional or pseudogenic, an earlier analysis of fewer than 750 of the donors relied on high-throughput TCR beta sequencing. To predict cytomegalovirus infection status, the study brought together high-throughput TCR immunosequencing, statistical association of individual TCRs with disease status, and machine learning. The study aimed to test whether cataloging public T cell receptors could reveal signatures of past pathogen exposure. In a later analysis, previously published TCR beta repertoires from several hundred donors were re-analyzed and high-resolution HLA genotyping was added so that TCR occurrence patterns could be studied. Because of strong linkage in the cohort, roughly five DR-DQ haplotypes were treated as single units for association and clustering. Among under 450 genotyped donors of the cohort, an average of about 240,000 unique TCR beta nucleotide sequences were sequenced per donor, roughly 20% of them non-productive. Of the roughly 430 genotyped donors, about 80% fell in the genetic ancestry cluster associated with self-reported Caucasian donors. HLA typing covered class I and class II loci at four-digit resolution. The study used immunosequencing to profile the T cell repertoires of approximately 690 subjects and linked those repertoires to cytomegalovirus serostatus. An early release covering 500 to 750 HLA-typed donors comprised approximately 290 gigabases of sequencing data and tens of millions of unique TCR sequences. Donor age, sex, ethnicity and CMV serostatus were collected together with the repertoire data. All discovery cohort repertoires had been generated using a single sequencing platform. In a later genetic analysis, genome-wide SNP genotypes for about three fifths of the 666 donors were used, and that subset was treated as a discovery cohort. Rather than using new phenotypic data, the later analysis identified candidate immune exposures from TCR beta sequences and from how often those sequences occurred across donors.

Receptors were amplified or captured by the immunoSEQ multiplex PCR assay. For the multiplex PCR, a mixture combining 60 forward primers for TCR Vbeta segments and 13 reverse primers for TCR Jbeta segments was used. The CDR3 region of rearranged TCR beta genes was amplified from genomic DNA with a multiplex PCR assay. The Illumina HiSeq System was used to sequence the amplified TCR beta libraries as 87-base-pair reads. Processing in the source paper ran as follows. Across the roughly 670 repertoires, a later analysis counted roughly 77 million unique TCR beta chains, around 10 million of which were shared by at least two donors. A nearest-neighbor algorithm error-corrected the raw reads and collapsed the reads into unique sequences, merging closely related sequences to remove PCR and sequencing errors. To assign V, D and J gene segments, CDR3 sequences were aligned to IMGT reference sequences. For a sequence to be retained, a match of at least six nucleotides to both a V gene segment and a J gene segment was required. A rearrangement counted as productive if the CDR3 had no stop codons and remained in frame with V and J, and every other rearrangement counted as non-productive. Following IMGT convention, CDR3 was defined as the stretch from the second conserved V-encoded cysteine to the conserved J-encoded phenylalanine. In an earlier analysis of 500 to 650 of the donors, sequences lacking an unambiguous match to a single V gene segment were excluded. In an earlier analysis of 450 to 700 of the donors, V segments were called functional above 56.7% productive rearrangements and were called segregating when the between-donor standard deviation exceeded 5%. A statistical classification framework was built to diagnose cytomegalovirus status from the catalog of TCR beta chain sequences. In a later analysis, TCR nucleotide sequences were compared against IMGT/GENE-DB human TR gene sequences so that V and J genes could be assigned. In a later analysis, CDR3 sequences and most-parsimonious VDJ recombination scenarios were assigned using the TCRdist pipeline. In a later analysis, each TCR beta chain was defined by its CDR3 amino acid sequence together with its V-gene family, and reads without a unique V-gene family were excluded. A later analysis removed 592 highly shared, low-generation-probability nucleotide sequences to deal with suspected cross-contamination and a sequencing artifact. In a later analysis, a clonal expansion index for each public chain was calculated from normalized within-repertoire ranks of inferred template counts. In a later analysis, generation probabilities were computed with a VDJ recombination model fitted to out-of-frame rearrangements, and the resulting probabilities were checked against IGoR. A later analysis scored TCR-TCR, TCR-HLA and TCR-CMV co-occurrence with hypergeometric tests, applying a repertoire-size bias correction to TCR pairs. False discovery rates were estimated in a later analysis by permuting HLA or CMV assignments 20 times. In a later analysis, co-occurring TCRs were grouped using DBSCAN, with TCRdist sequence similarity added in when clustering inside HLA-allele-positive subsets. For co-occurrence clustering, repertoires with fewer than 30,000 or more than 120,000 public chains were excluded, along with four to six repertoires with anomalous nucleotide sharing. TCRdb took this table from immuneACCESS and kept in-frame rearrangements with V and J called. Such tables lack part of the clones; where checked against another copy, unresolved V genes explain under half of the gap, and the rest is unexplained. V, J and clone size are those of that table, while D and trimming were read from the DNA. The sample yields under 150,000 clones; 80% were counted once. About 3.3% of the sample goes to the ten largest clones.

From cysteine to phenylalanine, the CDR3 is 14 amino acids long. The DNA shown is the 42-base CDR3, in frame from base 1. V loses 4 bases at its end and J loses 6 bases; junction bases beyond the gene matches: 7. The germline V gene provides CDR1 SGHRS and CDR2 YFSETQ. With respect to this clone: What antigen it recognizes has not been identified. No clone much larger than this one lies a single base away; base qualities are absent.

In total, roughly 670 healthy bone marrow donors made up the cohort. All cohort members were sampled while nominally healthy, although unrecorded immune exposures were likely present. The donor tested CMV seronegative, placing the donor among the 350 or so seronegative members of the cohort. A peripheral blood sample was collected from each donor, and TCR beta sequencing was performed on peripheral blood mononuclear cells. The Qiagen DNeasy Blood Extraction Kit was used to extract genomic DNA from the blood cell samples. The study at large found these results: A cluster of highly shared sequence variants was judged likely to represent a technical artifact of the sequencing pipeline. Linkage disequilibrium might explain the correlated functional status among segregating V segments, but an unknown experimental factor could not be ruled out. Because HLA typing was unavailable for some donors at each locus, only the typed subset was used in association tests. In the study, around 150 TCR beta chains were listed as associated with cytomegalovirus. Because the 87-base-pair reads could not distinguish some IMGT-functional V segments, including TRBV6-2 and TRBV6-3, those segments were excluded. Strong co-occurrence of HLA alleles, especially DR and DQ, made assigning TCR associations to individual alleles difficult. A few of the identified cytomegalovirus-associated TCR beta chains were confirmed in vitro to be specific for cytomegalovirus antigens. A later analysis associated roughly 17,000 TCR beta sequences with specific HLA alleles at a false discovery rate of 0.05. A later analysis found that most CMV-associated TCR beta chains appeared HLA-restricted, with HLA associations seemingly driven largely by CMV exposure. Compared with the approximately 600-donor mean, donors in an Asian-associated ancestry cluster had fewer N-insertions in productive TCRs, according to a later genetic analysis. CMV serostatus was the only immune exposure information available for the cohort. Broadly in line with IMGT annotations, most TCR beta V segments showed up in productive rearrangements about 90% or about 30% of the time in an earlier analysis of approximately 600 of the donors. Most TCR sequences were observed very rarely across donors, whereas some public TCRs were present in many individuals. A later analysis found that HLA-associated TCR beta chains were more clonally expanded and had lower generation probabilities than equally common non-associated chains. Presence/absence analyses assumed roughly uniform sequencing depth across donors, an assumption that may not hold. Only TCR beta chains were sequenced in this cohort, and the absence of alpha or paired-chain data limited detectable features. A later analysis reported that several top co-occurrence clusters appeared linked to parvovirus B19, influenza, CMV and Epstein-Barr virus. V-gene and J-gene trimming of TCR beta chains was associated with a missense DCLRE1C variant in a later genetic analysis, and the association was replicated in an independent cohort. The classifier was reported to diagnose cytomegalovirus status with high specificity and sensitivity in both the original and validation cohorts. According to a later analysis, TCR association rates differed among HLA loci, with DRB1 alleles showing the most associated TCRs and HLA-C alleles showing the fewest. The authors suggested that the approach could potentially be generalized to other disease states and immunological phenotypes. Because counts were too low, about 15 rarely observed V segments, including chromosome 9 orphons, were left out of the earlier analysis of 587 of the donors. A further reported finding was that TCR beta sequences accurately predicted the HLA-A and HLA-B alleles for most subjects in the first cohort.

This clonotype was sampled from a male donor in good health and CMV-seronegative. The rearranged segments are TRBV5-1 and TRBJ1-2, with 9 bases aligning to TRBD1. Sequenced: PBMCs. The bases read TGCGCCAGCAGCCTAGGACAGGGGACAGATGGCTACACCTTC. Its protein reads: CASSLGQGTDGYTF.